The 2 T cell receptor beta chains below come from one sample, sequenced in a study of response to subunit inactivated influenza vaccine. One entry per CDR3 protein results from TCRdb running MiXCR on the RT-PCR reads. The table includes 400,000 to 550,000 distinct CDR3 sequences, over 25% detected once. Sequencing was performed on CD4+ T cells sorted from PBMCs, taken 5 days after vaccination. The receptors derive from a middle-aged man who received an inactivated influenza vaccine.

This clonotype was seen at least ten times. CDR3: CSARAGTGNYEQYF. Here the CDR3 DNA reads TGCAGCGCTAGAGCCGGGACAGGGAACTACGAGCAGTACTTC. The gene calls are TRBV29-1 and TRBJ2-7; 9 positions agree with TRBD1. The trim removed 7 bases at V and 3 bases at J, leaving 10 bases unmatched. CDR1 is SQVTM, CDR2 ANQGSEA, per germline. The CDR3 totals 14 residues.

This rearrangement joins TRBV6-1 to TRBJ2-2; 9 nucleotides line up with TRBD1. The J segment lost 4 bases and the V segment lost 10 bases, leaving 10 bases of the junction unmatched. CDR3 size: 15 residues. CDR1 is MNHNS, CDR2 SASEGT, per germline. The CDR3, as DNA: TGTGCCACCCGACACAGGGGGCAAAGCACCGGGGAGCTGTTTTTT. As protein: CATRHRGQSTGELFF.